Described below is a single TCR beta chain sequence and its context. Its antigen remains unidentified. CDR1 and CDR2 (germline): GTSNPN, SVGIG (reference sequence). Trimming took 4 bases from V and 6 from J; bases not matched to a gene: 2. CDR3 size: 13 residues. This sample is drawn from a study of blood T cells in healthy people across ages. Study-wide results and caveats: TCR beta diversity per million T cells fell roughly linearly with age. Using unsorted PBMCs precluded a conclusive naive versus antigen-experienced comparison. Shifts in expanded clonotypes may have been confounded by donor CMV status, which was unknown.

Each donor was a healthy Caucasian individual from Russia, aged 6 to 90. Next came a second PCR, run for about 6 to 12 cycles, which used a sample-barcoded 5' primer along with a J-beta primer mix. MiXCR, run by TCRdb on the 5' RACE reads, gives a single entry per CDR3 protein. The data contain hundreds of thousands of distinct CDR3 sequences, under 30% of them seen just once; the ten biggest clones take up roughly 17%. The V call is TRBV30, the J call TRBJ2-1; the match to TRBD2 covers 11 bases. What was sequenced was blood. The clonotype was recovered from a woman of 80 years or more in good health. In nucleotides, the CDR3 is TGTGCCTGGACTAGCGGGGGGCCCAATGAGCAGTTCTTC. Its protein product is CAWTSGGPNEQFF.